This T cell receptor (beta chain) was found in a study of T cell repertoires in cytomegalovirus infection. Whole-study context: The study used recently identified HLA-C-restricted and well-studied HLA-B-restricted CMV epitopes. An indication of both CMV infection and matching HLA type came from public TCR beta signatures.

The trim removed 2 bases at V and 3 bases at J, leaving 7 bases unmatched. There are 16 residues in the CDR3. Germline CDR1 reads LNHDA; CDR2 reads SQIVND (reference sequence). To note about this clonotype: What it binds is not known.

One entry per CDR3 protein results from TCRdb running MiXCR on the reads. The repertoire holds 700,000 to 900,000 distinct CDR3 sequences, with about 27% as singletons. This specimen consisted of cultured CD8+ T cells from PBMCs, obtained from culture after CMV antigen stimulation. The chain joins TRBV19 to TRBJ1-2; the match to TRBD1 covers 9 bases. The TCR sequence derives from a human donor in good health (CMV status not recorded). Some clones in this sample may be carry-over from other donors' samples. The CDR3 DNA reads TGTGCCAGTAGTATAAAGGGGGACAGGGCCTACTATGGCTACACCTTC. It translates to CASSIKGDRAYYGYTF.